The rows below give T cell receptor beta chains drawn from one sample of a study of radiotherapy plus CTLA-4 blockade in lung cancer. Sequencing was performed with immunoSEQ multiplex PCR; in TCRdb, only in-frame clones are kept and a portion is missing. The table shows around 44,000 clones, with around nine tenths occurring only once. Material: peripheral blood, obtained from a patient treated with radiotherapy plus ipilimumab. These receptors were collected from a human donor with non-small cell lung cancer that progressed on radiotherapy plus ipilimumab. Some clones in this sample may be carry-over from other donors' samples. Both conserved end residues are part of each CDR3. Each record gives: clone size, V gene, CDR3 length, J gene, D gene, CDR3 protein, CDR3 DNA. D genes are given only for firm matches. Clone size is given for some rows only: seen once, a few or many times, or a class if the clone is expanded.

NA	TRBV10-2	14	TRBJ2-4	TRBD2	CASKSGAYKNIQYF	TGCGCCAGCAAGAGCGGGGCGTACAAAAACATTCAGTACTTC
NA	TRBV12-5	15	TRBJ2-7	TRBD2	CASGLVHGGRMEQYF	TGTGCTAGTGGTTTGGTACACGGCGGGAGGATGGAGCAGTACTTC
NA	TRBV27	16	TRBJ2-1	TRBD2	CASSQWTSGMPNEQFF	TGTGCCAGCAGTCAGTGGACTAGCGGGATGCCCAATGAGCAGTTCTTC
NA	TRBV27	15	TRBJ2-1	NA	CASSLWTASYNEQFF	TGTGCCAGCAGTTTATGGACAGCCTCCTACAATGAGCAGTTCTTC
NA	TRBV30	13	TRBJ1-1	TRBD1	CAWSGQGNTEAFF	TGTGCCTGGAGTGGACAGGGGAACACTGAAGCTTTCTTT
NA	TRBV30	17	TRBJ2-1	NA	CAWSGGSGRSSYNEQFF	TGTGCCTGGAGTGGAGGTTCAGGGAGGAGCTCCTACAATGAGCAGTTCTTC
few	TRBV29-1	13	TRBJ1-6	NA	CSVQEAVDSPLHF	TGCAGCGTCCAGGAGGCAGTGGATTCACCCCTCCACTTT
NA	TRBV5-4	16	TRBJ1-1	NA	CASSLPLPGADTEAFF	TGTGCCAGCAGCTTACCCCTTCCAGGGGCGGACACTGAAGCTTTCTTT
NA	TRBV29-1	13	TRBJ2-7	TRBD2	CSVRLANPYEQYF	TGCAGCGTGAGACTAGCAAATCCCTACGAGCAGTACTTC
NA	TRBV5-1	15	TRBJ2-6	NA	CASSLTGSGANVLTF	TGCGCCAGCAGCTTGACCGGCTCTGGGGCCAACGTCCTGACTTTC
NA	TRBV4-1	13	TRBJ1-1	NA	CASSLQGNTEAFF	TGCGCCAGCAGCCTACAGGGGAACACTGAAGCTTTCTTT
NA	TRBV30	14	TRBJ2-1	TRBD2	CAWRRAGARNEQFF	TGTGCCTGGAGAAGGGCGGGAGCTAGGAATGAGCAGTTCTTC
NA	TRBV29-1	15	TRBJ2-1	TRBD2	CSVEDLAGSYNEQFF	TGCAGCGTTGAAGATCTAGCGGGATCCTACAATGAGCAGTTCTTC
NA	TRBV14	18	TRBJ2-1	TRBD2	CASSRFRTSGRSYNEQFF	TGTGCCAGCAGCCGATTCCGGACTAGCGGGAGATCCTACAATGAGCAGTTCTTC
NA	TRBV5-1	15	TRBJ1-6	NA	CASSLAAGSYSPLHF	TGCGCCAGCAGCTTGGCCGCGGGGAGTTATTCACCCCTCCACTTT
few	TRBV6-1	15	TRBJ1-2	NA	CASSEAAGTKYGYTF	TGTGCCAGCAGTGAAGCCGCAGGGACTAAGTATGGCTACACCTTC
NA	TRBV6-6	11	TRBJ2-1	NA	CAGGAFNEQFF	TGTGCCGGGGGGGCCTTCAATGAGCAGTTCTTC
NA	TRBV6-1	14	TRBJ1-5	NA	CASSGPGVNQPQHF	TGTGCCAGCAGTGGCCCGGGGGTCAATCAGCCCCAGCATTTT
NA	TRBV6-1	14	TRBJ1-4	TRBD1	CASRKQGAREKLFF	TGTGCCAGCAGAAAACAGGGGGCTCGAGAAAAACTGTTTTTT
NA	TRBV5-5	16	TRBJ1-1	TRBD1	CASSRWTGPMNTEAFF	TGTGCCAGCAGCCGATGGACAGGCCCCATGAACACTGAAGCTTTCTTT
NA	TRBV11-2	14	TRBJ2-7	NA	CASTTQPGLYEQYF	TGTGCCAGCACCACACAGCCCGGCCTCTACGAGCAGTACTTC
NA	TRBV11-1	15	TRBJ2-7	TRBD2	CASSATSGRPYEQYF	TGTGCCAGCAGCGCGACTAGCGGGAGGCCCTACGAGCAGTACTTC
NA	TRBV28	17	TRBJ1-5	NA	CASSSWMEGGGNQPQHF	TGTGCCAGCAGTTCCTGGATGGAGGGAGGAGGCAATCAGCCCCAGCATTTT
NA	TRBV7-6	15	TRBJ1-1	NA	CASSPARSYPTEAFF	TGTGCCAGCAGCCCCGCGCGTAGCTATCCCACTGAAGCTTTCTTT
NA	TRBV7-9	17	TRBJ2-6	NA	CASSTDRSLSGANVLTF	TGTGCCAGCAGTACCGACAGGTCCCTCTCTGGGGCCAACGTCCTGACTTTC
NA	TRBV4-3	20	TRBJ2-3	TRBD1	CASSQETGGKRLHIPDTQYF	TGCGCCAGCAGCCAAGAGACAGGGGGCAAGAGATTGCACATTCCAGATACGCAGTATTTT
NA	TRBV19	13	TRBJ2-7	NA	CASSMGHLYEQYF	TGTGCCAGTAGTATGGGACACCTTTACGAGCAGTACTTC